This T cell receptor (beta chain) is from a study of lymphopenia after photon versus proton radiotherapy. The study's findings and limits: Photon-treated patients lost naive T cells and TCR diversity; proton-treated stayed stable. Authors raise, but do not show, better survival with proton therapy. In patients who died, overall survival fell as post-nadir TCR diversity dropped more.

The table came from immunoSEQ multiplex PCR; TCRdb's copy has only in-frame clones and leaves some out. The sample yields more than 25,000 clones, about 91% seen once. In regard to this clone: Its matching antigen is unknown.

This clonotype originated in a man aged 45-65 years with gastric cancer. The source was peripheral blood, collected from a patient treated with photon-based radiotherapy.

CDR3: CASSIDGQTNEKLFF. CDR3 sequence (DNA): TGTGCCAGTAGTATAGACGGGCAGACTAATGAAAAACTGTTTTTT. V gene TRBV19 combines with J gene TRBJ1-4; D gene uncertain. Germline CDR1 LNHDA, CDR2 SQIVND (reference sequence). The CDR3 has 15 residues. Trimming removed 0 bases at V and 2 bases at J, with 7 bases between.